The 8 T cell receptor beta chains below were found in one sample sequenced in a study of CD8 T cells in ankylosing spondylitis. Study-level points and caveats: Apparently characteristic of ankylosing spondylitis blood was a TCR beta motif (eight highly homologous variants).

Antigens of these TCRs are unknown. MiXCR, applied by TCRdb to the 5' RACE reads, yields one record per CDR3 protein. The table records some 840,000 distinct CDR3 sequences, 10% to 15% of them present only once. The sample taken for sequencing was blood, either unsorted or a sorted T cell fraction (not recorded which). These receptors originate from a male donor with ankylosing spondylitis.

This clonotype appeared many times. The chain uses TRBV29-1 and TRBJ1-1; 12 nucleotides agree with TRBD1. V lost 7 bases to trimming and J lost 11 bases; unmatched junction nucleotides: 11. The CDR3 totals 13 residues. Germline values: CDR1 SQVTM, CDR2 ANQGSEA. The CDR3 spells CSASAGTGGRAFF. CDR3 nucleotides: TGCAGCGCCTCGGCCGGGACAGGGGGCCGGGCTTTCTTT.

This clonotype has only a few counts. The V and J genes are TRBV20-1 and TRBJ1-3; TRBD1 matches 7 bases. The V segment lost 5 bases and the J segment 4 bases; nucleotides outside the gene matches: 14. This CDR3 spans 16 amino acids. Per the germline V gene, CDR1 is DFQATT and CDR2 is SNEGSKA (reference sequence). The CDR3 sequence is CSASAGQERFGNTIYF. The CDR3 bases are TGCAGTGCTTCCGCCGGACAGGAAAGGTTCGGAAACACCATATATTTT.

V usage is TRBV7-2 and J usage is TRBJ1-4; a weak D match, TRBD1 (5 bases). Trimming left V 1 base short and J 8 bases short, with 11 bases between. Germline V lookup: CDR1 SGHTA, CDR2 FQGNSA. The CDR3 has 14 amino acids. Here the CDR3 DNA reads TGTGCCAGCAGCTTAGTTACAGGCGGGGAAAAACTGTTTTTT. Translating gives CASSLVTGGEKLFF.

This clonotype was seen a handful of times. The CDR3 loop is CSVEDWVGYTF. CDR3 nucleotides: TGCAGCGTTGAAGATTGGGTTGGCTACACCTTC. The chain is built from TRBV29-1 and TRBJ1-2; no firm D call. Trimming removed 0 bases from V and 7 bases from J, with 6 bases in between. The CDR3 has 11 residues. Germline V gene data show CDR1 as SQVTM and CDR2 as ANQGSEA.

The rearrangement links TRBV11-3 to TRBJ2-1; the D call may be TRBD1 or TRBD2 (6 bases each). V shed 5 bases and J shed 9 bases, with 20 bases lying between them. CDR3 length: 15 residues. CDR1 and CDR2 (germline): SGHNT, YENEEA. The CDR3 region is CASSPGGQEFGEQFF. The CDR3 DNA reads TGTGCCAGCAGCCCCGGGGGCCAGGAGTTCGGTGAGCAGTTCTTC.

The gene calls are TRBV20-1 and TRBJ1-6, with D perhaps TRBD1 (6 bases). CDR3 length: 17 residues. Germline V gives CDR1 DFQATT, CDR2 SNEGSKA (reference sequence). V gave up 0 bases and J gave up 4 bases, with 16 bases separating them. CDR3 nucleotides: TGCAGTGCTAGAGATCCCGGGAGGGGGACTTATAATTCACCCCTCCACTTT. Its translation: CSARDPGRGTYNSPLHF.

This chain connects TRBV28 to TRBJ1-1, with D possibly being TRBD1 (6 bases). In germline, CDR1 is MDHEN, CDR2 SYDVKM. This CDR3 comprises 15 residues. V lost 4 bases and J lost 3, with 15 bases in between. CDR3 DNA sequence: TGTGCCAGCAGTTCCCCCGGGGGCAGGGACACTGAAGCTTTCTTT. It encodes CASSSPGGRDTEAFF. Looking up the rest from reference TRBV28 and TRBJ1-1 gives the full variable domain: DVKVTQSSRYLVKRTGEKVFLECVQDMDHENMFWYRQDPGLGLRLIYFSYDVKMKEKGDIPEGYSVSREKKERFSLILESASTNQTSMYLCASSSPGGRDTEAFFGQGTRLTVV.

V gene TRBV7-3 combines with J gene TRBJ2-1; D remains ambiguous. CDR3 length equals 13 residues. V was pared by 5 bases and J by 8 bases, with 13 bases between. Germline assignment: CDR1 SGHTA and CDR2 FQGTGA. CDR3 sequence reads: CASSPPGEDEQFF. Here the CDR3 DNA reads TGTGCCAGCAGCCCCCCTGGGGAAGATGAGCAGTTCTTC. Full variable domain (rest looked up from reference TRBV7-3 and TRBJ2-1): GAGVSQTPSNKVTEKGKYVELRCDPISGHTALYWYRQSLGQGPEFLIYFQGTGAADDSGLPNDRFFAVRPEGSVSTLKIQRTERGDSAVYLCASSPPGEDEQFFGPGTRLTVL.